Presented here are 22 T cell receptor beta chains from one specimen sequenced in a study of identifying expanded T cells in peripheral blood. Method: immunoSEQ multiplex PCR; TCRdb's copy keeps in-frame clones and lacks some. The sample has about 82,000 clones, 85% to 90% seen once; the top ten hold 7.3%. Specimen: blood. Receptor source: a person between 18 and 75 years old in good health.

The V and J genes are TRBV5-4 and TRBJ2-3; D gene unclear. The germline gives CDR1 SGHNT, CDR2 YYREEE (reference sequence). The ends were cut back, 3 bases at V and 4 bases at J, with 12 bases in the middle. The CDR3 is 14 residues long. The CDR3 DNA follows: TGTGCCAGCAGCTCGCCCGGATACCCAGATACGCAGTATTTT. Its protein is CASSSPGYPDTQYF.

The genes are TRBV29-1 and TRBJ2-7, with 8 bases fitting TRBD2. Germline V gene lookup returns CDR1 SQVTM and CDR2 ANQGSEA. The CDR3 sequence is 13 residues long. V lost 5 bases, J lost 3 bases, and 6 bases stayed unmatched. The CDR3 sequence: CSVPRAGGYEQYF. CDR3 in DNA: TGCAGCGTTCCACGGGCGGGGGGCTACGAGCAGTACTTC.

The rearrangement links TRBV18 to TRBJ1-1; D is possibly TRBD1 (6 bases). The CDR3 has 15 amino acids. V shed 1 base and J shed 3 bases, with 12 bases lying between them. CDR1 and CDR2 (germline): KGHSH, LQKENI. CDR3: CASSPRRGADTEAFF. DNA of the CDR3: TGTGCCAGCTCACCACGAAGGGGGGCAGACACTGAAGCTTTCTTT.

CDR3 amino acids: CASSPWTDYMNTEAFF. CDR3 nucleotide sequence: TGTGCCAGTAGTCCCTGGACAGATTATATGAACACTGAAGCTTTCTTT. This chain joins TRBV19 and TRBJ1-1, with D possibly being TRBD1 (6 bases). Germline V CDR1 and CDR2: LNHDA, SQIVND (reference sequence). The CDR3 consists of 16 residues. Trimming shortened V by 5 bases and J by 0 bases, and 16 bases separated the two germline ends. The full variable domain, its missing parts supplied by reference TRBV19 and TRBJ1-1, is DGGITQSPKYLFRKEGQNVTLSCEQNLNHDAMYWYRQDPGQGLRLIYYSQIVNDFQKGDIAEGYSVSREKKESFPLTVTSAQKNPTAFYLCASSPWTDYMNTEAFFGQGTRLTVV.

This clone is a singleton in its sample. The chain couples TRBV4-3 to TRBJ2-3; D unclear. In germline, CDR1 is LGHNA, CDR2 YSLEER. Trimming stripped 0 bases from V and 6 bases from J, with 7 bases between. This CDR3 contains 13 residues. CDR3 sequence: CASSQDLGDTQYF. CDR3 DNA: TGCGCCAGCAGCCAAGATTTGGGGGATACGCAGTATTTT.

Concerning this clone: One end of the junction does not line up with germline, which may come from a read error. This sequence joins TRBV6-1 and TRBJ2-7; D ambiguous. The CDR3 contains 14 residues. The germline V gene has CDR1 MNHNS and CDR2 SASEGT. The CDR3 DNA is TGTTCCAGCAGTCGGCCGACACCAGCCTACGAGCAGTACTTC. This gives the protein CSSSRPTPAYEQYF.

The rearrangement links TRBV9 to TRBJ1-1; D remains unclear. Trimming removed 0 bases at V and 5 bases at J, with 11 bases between. The germline gives CDR1 SGDLS, CDR2 YYNGEE. CDR3 size: 14 residues. The CDR3 region is CASSVGSVETEAFF. CDR3 bases: TGTGCCAGCAGCGTAGGTTCAGTGGAAACTGAAGCTTTCTTT.

J is TRBJ2-2 and V is TRBV7-2; D unclear. Trimming stripped 5 bases from V and 1 base from J, with 14 bases between. Germline V gene lookup returns CDR1 SGHTA and CDR2 FQGNSA. CDR3 length: 16 amino acids. The CDR3 DNA reads as TGTGCCAGCAGCCAACGTCGGCCTGGGAACACCGGGGAGCTGTTTTTT. Its translation is CASSQRRPGNTGELFF.

This sequence joins TRBV19 and TRBJ1-2; unclear D gene. V shed 3 bases and J shed 2 bases, with 19 bases lying between them. Looked up from germline, CDR1 is LNHDA and CDR2 is SQIVND (reference sequence). The CDR3 has 17 amino acids. In nucleotides, the CDR3 is TGTGCCAGTAGTATGAAGGGCAGCATTCAATTAAACTATGGCTACACCTTC. Translation: CASSMKGSIQLNYGYTF.

J is TRBJ1-2 and V is TRBV4-3, with D possibly TRBD1 on 5 matching bases. The V gene lost 0 bases and the J gene lost 3 bases, with 11 bases spanning the gap. Germline assignment: CDR1 LGHNA and CDR2 YSLEER. CDR3 length: 15 amino acids. This chain's CDR3 is CASSQDRGTHYGYTF. DNA for the CDR3: TGCGCCAGCAGCCAAGATCGCGGGACCCACTATGGCTACACCTTC.

V usage is TRBV2 and J usage is TRBJ1-1; D call uncertain. Per the germline V gene, CDR1 is SNHLY and CDR2 is FYNNEI. V lost 4 bases and J 0 bases, leaving 12 bases between the germline ends. The CDR3 sequence is 15 residues long. CDR3 residues: CASSGVIRVNTEAFF. The CDR3 nucleotides read TGTGCCAGCAGTGGCGTAATTAGGGTGAACACTGAAGCTTTCTTT.

The rearrangement joins TRBV4-3 to TRBJ1-6; 10 bases fit TRBD1. The CDR3 loop spans 18 amino acids. Germline CDR1 and CDR2: LGHNA and YSLEER. Losses at the gene ends were 1 base for V and 11 bases for J; bases not matched to a gene: 14. CDR3 sequence reads: CASSQGPPTGGEMPPLHF. In nucleotides, the CDR3 is TGCGCCAGCAGCCAAGGCCCACCGACAGGGGGCGAAATGCCACCCCTCCACTTT.

The rearrangement joins TRBV14 to TRBJ1-3, with D unresolved. This CDR3 has 16 amino acids. Trimming took 0 bases from V and 0 from J, leaving 9 bases between them. From germline, CDR1 is SGHDN and CDR2 FVKESK. CDR3: CASSQEIPASGNTIYF. For the CDR3, the DNA is TGTGCCAGCAGCCAAGAAATACCAGCCTCTGGAAACACCATATATTTT.

This clone is labeled medium-sized. The chain combines TRBV7-6 with TRBJ2-7; 11 nucleotides line up with TRBD1. CDR1 is SGHVS, CDR2 FNYEAQ, per germline. This CDR3 is 15 amino acids long. Trimming cost V 5 bases and J 0 bases; bases outside gene matches: 3. CDR3 protein: CASSPGTGGSYEQYF. The CDR3 DNA is TGTGCCAGCAGCCCCGGGACAGGGGGCTCCTACGAGCAGTACTTC.

The rearrangement uses TRBV11-2 and TRBJ2-1; no definite D call. Deletions cut 1 base from V and 5 bases from J, with 3 bases between. This CDR3 spans 12 amino acids. From germline, CDR1 is SGHAT and CDR2 FQNNGV. The CDR3 region is CASSLGNNEQFF. CDR3 nucleotides: TGTGCCAGCAGCTTAGGTAACAATGAGCAGTTCTTC.

The gene calls are TRBV5-1 and TRBJ2-3, with a tentative D call TRBD1 (6 bases). This CDR3 is 14 amino acids long. From germline, CDR1 is SGHRS and CDR2 YFSETQ. V dropped 4 bases and J dropped 2 bases, with 11 bases sitting between them. CDR3 nucleotides: TGCGCCAGCAGCCGGACAGTTCTCACAGATACGCAGTATTTT. This codes for CASSRTVLTDTQYF.

The V gene is TRBV11-2, the J gene TRBJ1-1, with 7 bases fitting TRBD1. V lost 5 bases, J lost 0 bases, and 3 bases stayed unmatched. Germline V gives CDR1 SGHAT, CDR2 FQNNGV. There are 14 residues in the CDR3. As DNA, the CDR3 is TGTGCCAGCAGCGTGGGACAGATGAACACTGAAGCTTTCTTT. Protein product: CASSVGQMNTEAFF.

V and J are TRBV4-1 and TRBJ2-7; D perhaps matches TRBD2 (6 bases). CDR3 length: 15 amino acids. Trimming shortened V by 1 base and J by 0 bases, and 10 bases separated the two germline ends. Germline V gives CDR1 MGHRA, CDR2 YSYEKL. Here the CDR3 DNA reads TGCGCCAGCAGCCAAGTTATAGCGGCCTCCTACGAGCAGTACTTC. This encodes CASSQVIAASYEQYF.

The chain combines TRBV9 with TRBJ1-2; D is uncertain. The CDR3 sequence is 12 residues long. Germline CDR1 SGDLS, CDR2 YYNGEE. With 1 base removed from V and 8 bases from J, the gap between germline ends came to 9 bases. In nucleotides, the CDR3 is TGTGCCAGCAGCGTATTCGGGCACGGCTACACCTTC. Translating gives CASSVFGHGYTF.

The chain couples TRBV30 to TRBJ2-2; 8 bases fit TRBD1. The CDR3 sequence is 13 residues long. Germline CDR1 and CDR2: GTSNPN and SVGIG (reference sequence). V dropped 2 bases and J dropped 6; count of bases not matched to a gene: 2. CDR3 residues: CAWSYRGSGELFF. DNA of the CDR3: TGTGCCTGGAGTTACAGGGGGTCCGGGGAGCTGTTTTTT.

This chain uses TRBV18 with TRBJ2-5; tentatively, D is TRBD2 (7 bases). V shed 3 bases and J shed 2 bases, with 19 bases lying between them. CDR1 KGHSH and CDR2 LQKENI come from the germline V gene. This CDR3 spans 17 amino acids. The CDR3 region has the DNA TGTGCCAGCTCACCGACTTGGGGGGGCAGAGGGCAAGAGACCCAGTACTTC. Amino acid sequence: CASSPTWGGRGQETQYF.

In this sample, this clone turned up a few times. The chain combines TRBV9 with TRBJ1-3; 8 positions match TRBD1. Trimming at V came to 3 bases and at J to 0 bases, leaving 2 bases not matched to a gene. Germline CDR1 is SGDLS and CDR2 is YYNGEE. This CDR3 comprises 15 residues. In DNA form, the CDR3 reads TGTGCCAGCAGCGCTGGGACAGGCTCTGGAAACACCATATATTTT. Protein sequence: CASSAGTGSGNTIYF.